This entry describes one T cell receptor beta chain. The CDR3 runs 15 residues. Germline V gives CDR1 SGHTA, CDR2 FQGTGA. The V gene lost 5 bases and the J gene lost 2 bases, with 14 bases spanning the gap. The sample comes from a study of patients and donors after allogeneic stem cell transplantation. Each CDR3 protein is one row after TCRdb ran MiXCR on the RT-PCR reads. Of roughly 200,000 distinct CDR3 sequences detected, less than 45% appear once; the ten largest clones hold approximately 30%. The source material was blood, either unsorted or a sorted T cell fraction (not recorded which). This TCR derives from a human donor who was either an allogeneic HSCT recipient or a stem cell or donor lymphocyte infusion donor (not recorded which). It is not recorded whose cells these are; they may come from a transplant donor. This sequence joins TRBV7-3 and TRBJ2-3; weak D call: TRBD2 (5 bases). The CDR3 sequence: CASSPYAEATDTQYF. The CDR3 DNA reads as TGTGCCAGCAGCCCTTACGCGGAGGCCACAGATACGCAGTATTTT. Combining the CDR3 with reference TRBV7-3 and TRBJ2-3 gives the whole variable domain GAGVSQTPSNKVTEKGKYVELRCDPISGHTALYWYRQSLGQGPEFLIYFQGTGAADDSGLPNDRFFAVRPEGSVSTLKIQRTERGDSAVYLCASSPYAEATDTQYFGPGTRLTVL.